Below, 12 T cell receptor beta chains from the same sample are listed, as sequenced in a study of T cell changes during pregnancy in multiple sclerosis. Assay used: immunoSEQ multiplex PCR; TCRdb lists only in-frame clones, some missing. The sample contains 70,000 to 90,000 clones, around 95% of which appear only once. Sequenced here: peripheral blood, sampled in the second trimester of pregnancy. The receptors derive from a female donor in good health, enrolled as a control in a pregnancy study.

This clone was counted once. The chain is built from TRBV7-3 and TRBJ2-7, with D tentatively TRBD2 (5 bases). CDR1 is SGHTA and CDR2 is FQGTGA in the germline V gene. The ends were cut back, 1 base at V and 6 bases at J, with 13 bases in the middle. The CDR3 is 14 amino acids. CDR3 amino acids: CASSLMGASGEQYF. CDR3 nucleotide sequence: TGTGCCAGCAGCTTAATGGGAGCGTCCGGCGAGCAGTACTTC.

The CDR3 here is CASSLDSTGELFF. The CDR3 bases are TGTGCCAGCAGCTTGGACAGCACCGGGGAGCTGTTTTTT. V is TRBV5-4 and J is TRBJ2-2, with unresolved D. Trimming pared 0 bases from V and 4 bases from J, leaving 4 bases between. The CDR3 spans 13 residues. CDR1 SGHNT and CDR2 YYREEE come from the germline V gene (reference sequence).

J is TRBJ2-5 and V is TRBV7-6; 9 positions match TRBD1. Germline values: CDR1 SGHVS, CDR2 FNYEAQ. The V gene end was trimmed by 3 bases and the J gene end by 4 bases; junction bases not matched to a gene: 12. CDR3 length: 17 residues. CDR3 residues: CASSFMGQGMPPETQYF. The CDR3 DNA sequence: TGTGCCAGCAGCTTTATGGGACAGGGTATGCCCCCAGAGACCCAGTACTTC.

The rearrangement links TRBV9 to TRBJ2-3; tentatively, D is TRBD1 (6 bases). V shed 7 bases and J shed 0 bases, with 15 bases lying between them. There are 15 residues in the CDR3. The germline CDR1 and CDR2 sequences are SGDLS and YYNGEE. CDR3 in amino acids: CASLRGSSSTDTQYF. CDR3 nucleotide sequence: TGTGCCAGCCTAAGGGGGTCCTCTAGCACAGATACGCAGTATTTT.

This chain joins TRBV4-3 and TRBJ1-2; D possibly corresponds to TRBD1 (5 bases). Per germline, CDR1 LGHNA and CDR2 YSLEER. V gave up 0 bases and J gave up 4 bases, with 12 bases separating them. The CDR3 totals 15 residues. The CDR3 bases are TGCGCCAGCAGCCAAGATTGGGGGGGATCCTATGGCTACACCTTC. The encoded protein is CASSQDWGGSYGYTF.

The rearrangement joins TRBV4-3 to TRBJ1-5; no definite D call. With 0 bases removed from V and 7 bases from J, the gap between germline ends came to 16 bases. The CDR3 is made up of 16 amino acids. CDR1 LGHNA and CDR2 YSLEER come from the germline V gene. The CDR3 region is CASSQEWGAGVQPQHF. CDR3 DNA: TGCGCCAGCAGCCAAGAATGGGGTGCGGGAGTGCAGCCCCAGCATTTT.

The chain links TRBV7-2 to TRBJ2-3; 11 nucleotides match TRBD2. The J segment lost 2 bases and the V segment lost 1 base, leaving 11 bases of the junction unmatched. The CDR3 has 19 residues. Germline V gene sequence: CDR1 SGHTA, CDR2 FQGNSA. The CDR3 here is CASSLDAQLAGVTTDTQYF. As DNA, the CDR3 is TGTGCCAGCAGCTTAGATGCTCAACTAGCGGGGGTTACCACAGATACGCAGTATTTT.

The CDR3 loop is CASSLAGAPNYGYTF. The CDR3 region has the DNA TGTGCCAGCAGCTTAGCGGGGGCCCCTAACTATGGCTACACCTTC. The chain uses TRBV7-2 and TRBJ1-2; tentative D call: TRBD1 (6 bases). V lost 0 bases to trimming and J lost 0 bases, with 8 bases between them. The CDR3 consists of 15 residues. Germline loops: CDR1 SGHTA, CDR2 FQGNSA.

This chain uses TRBV6-5 with TRBJ2-2; TRBD1 is a possible D gene (7 bases). Germline V lookup: CDR1 MNHEY, CDR2 SVGAGI. This CDR3 spans 15 amino acids. The germline V and J ends were trimmed by 6 bases and 6 bases, with 17 bases remaining between them. Written as DNA, the CDR3 is TGTGCCAGCAGCCAGGGGGGCGGGTGGGCCGGGGAGCTGTTTTTT. Encoded protein: CASSQGGGWAGELFF.

The chain uses TRBV19 and TRBJ2-2; tentatively, D is TRBD2 (6 bases). V lost 1 base, J lost 5 bases, and 11 bases lay in between. Germline CDR1 reads LNHDA; CDR2 reads SQIVND (reference sequence). The CDR3 sequence is 15 residues long. CDR3 residues: CASSIGGDRTGELFF. CDR3 coding DNA: TGTGCCAGTAGTATAGGGGGGGATCGGACCGGGGAGCTGTTTTTT.

The V gene is TRBV30, the J gene TRBJ2-4; 9 bases align to TRBD1. This CDR3 is built from 13 residues. Losses at the gene ends were 4 bases for V and 5 bases for J; bases not matched to a gene: 3. In germline, CDR1 is GTSNPN, CDR2 SVGIG (reference sequence). CDR3 nucleotides: TGTGCCTGGAAGCGGGACAGGGAAAACATTCAGTACTTC. The encoded protein is CAWKRDRENIQYF.

This clone was seen once. The rearrangement uses TRBV30 and TRBJ2-7, with TRBD1 matching 10 bases. V trimming: 2 bases; J trimming: 1 base; junction bases outside the gene matches: 5. Germline-derived CDR1 and CDR2 are GTSNPN and SVGIG (reference sequence). The CDR3 runs to 15 residues. The CDR3 DNA reads TGTGCCTGGAGTTTGATGGGACAGGGGTCCTACGAGCAGTACTTC. Translation gives CAWSLMGQGSYEQYF. Full variable domain (rest looked up from reference TRBV30 and TRBJ2-7): SQTIHQWPATLVQPVGSPLSLECTVEGTSNPNLYWYRQAAGRGLQLLFYSVGIGQISSEVPQNLSASRPQDRQFILSSKKLLLSDSGFYLCAWSLMGQGSYEQYFGPGTRLTVT.